This is a list of T cell receptor beta chains from one sample in a study of early T cells in non-severe SARS-CoV-2 infection. MiXCR, applied by TCRdb to the 5' RACE reads, yields one record per CDR3 protein. The sample yields tens of thousands of distinct CDR3 sequences, about 12% seen once. Sequencing was performed on whole blood. Receptors originate from an adult who was a healthcare worker with PCR-confirmed SARS-CoV-2 infection or an uninfected control (not recorded which). The CDR3 runs from the conserved cysteine through the conserved F or W. Each record gives: D gene, J gene, V gene, clone size, CDR3 protein, CDR3 DNA. A D gene is named only where the DNA matches it firmly. Clone sizes are given selectively: once, few, many, or a class where the clone is expanded.

D: -
J: TRBJ2-7
V: TRBV10-2
size: -
CDR3: CASQTGYEQYF
DNA: TGCGCCAGCCAGACGGGATACGAGCAGTACTTC

D: -
J: TRBJ2-7
V: TRBV7-8
size: many
CDR3: CASRLSQGPSYEQYF
DNA: TGTGCCAGCAGATTAAGCCAGGGGCCCTCCTACGAGCAGTACTTC

D: -
J: TRBJ2-7
V: TRBV10-3
size: -
CDR3: CAIQDGTYEQYF
DNA: TGTGCCATCCAGGACGGGACGTACGAGCAGTACTTC

D: TRBD2
J: TRBJ2-3
V: TRBV5-1
size: -
CDR3: CASNPGTSGRVNTQYF
DNA: TGCGCCAGCAACCCCGGGACTAGCGGGAGAGTAAATACGCAGTATTTT

D: -
J: TRBJ2-3
V: TRBV6-1
size: few
CDR3: CASKKTTTDTQYF
DNA: TGTGCCAGCAAAAAGACGACGACAGATACGCAGTATTTT

D: -
J: TRBJ1-1
V: TRBV5-1
size: many
CDR3: CASSDSTFGGNTEAFF
DNA: TGCGCCAGCAGCGATAGCACCTTCGGGGGGAACACTGAAGCTTTCTTT

D: TRBD2
J: TRBJ2-7
V: TRBV27
size: few
CDR3: CASRRSGITSYEQYF
DNA: TGTGCCAGCAGGCGTAGCGGGATTACCTCCTACGAGCAGTACTTC

D: TRBD2
J: TRBJ2-2
V: TRBV4-1
size: many
CDR3: CASSQDLAGVPTGELFF
DNA: TGCGCCAGCAGCCAAGATCTAGCGGGGGTCCCGACCGGGGAGCTGTTTTTT

D: TRBD1
J: TRBJ2-7
V: TRBV19
size: few
CDR3: CASSIGTEHEQYF
DNA: TGTGCCAGTAGTATCGGGACAGAACACGAGCAGTACTTC

D: TRBD2
J: TRBJ2-1
V: TRBV11-2
size: many
CDR3: CASSFGLAGTGEQFF
DNA: TGTGCCAGCAGCTTCGGACTAGCGGGGACGGGTGAGCAGTTCTTC

D: -
J: TRBJ2-5
V: TRBV7-2
size: few
CDR3: CASSPLIRGGGTQYF
DNA: TGTGCCAGCAGCCCCCTGATTAGAGGTGGGGGTACCCAGTACTTC

D: -
J: TRBJ1-2
V: TRBV7-9
size: many
CDR3: CASNEQGGYGYTF
DNA: TGTGCCAGCAATGAACAGGGCGGCTATGGCTACACCTTC

D: -
J: TRBJ1-5
V: TRBV15
size: many
CDR3: CATSSRQINQPQHF
DNA: TGTGCCACCAGCAGCAGACAGATTAATCAGCCCCAGCATTTT

D: -
J: TRBJ1-5
V: TRBV3-1
size: -
CDR3: CASSPLESQPQHF
DNA: TGTGCCAGCAGCCCTTTGGAATCTCAGCCCCAGCATTTT

D: -
J: TRBJ1-1
V: TRBV6-2/TRBV6-3
size: -
CDR3: CASSYTQGGTEAFF
DNA: TGTGCCAGCAGTTACACCCAGGGAGGGACTGAAGCTTTCTTT

D: -
J: TRBJ1-2
V: TRBV12-3/TRBV12-4
size: -
CDR3: CASGMGRGAGYTF
DNA: TGTGCCAGCGGGATGGGACGGGGCGCAGGCTACACCTTC

D: TRBD2
J: TRBJ2-4
V: TRBV20-1
size: many
CDR3: CSASDSGGEPQYF
DNA: TGCAGTGCAAGCGATAGCGGGGGAGAGCCACAGTACTTC

D: -
J: TRBJ1-2
V: TRBV7-9
size: few
CDR3: CASSLGRPVDGYTF
DNA: TGTGCCAGCAGCTTAGGCCGCCCCGTGGATGGCTACACCTTC

D: -
J: TRBJ1-2
V: TRBV6-2/TRBV6-3
size: many
CDR3: CASSLSGVSNYGYTF
DNA: TGTGCCAGCAGCTTATCCGGCGTTTCTAACTATGGCTACACCTTC

D: -
J: TRBJ2-1
V: TRBV7-2
size: few
CDR3: CASSLERTRHNEQFF
DNA: TGTGCCAGCAGCTTAGAGAGGACAAGACACAATGAGCAGTTCTTC

D: TRBD2
J: TRBJ2-2
V: TRBV29-1
size: -
CDR3: CSVEGRSLAGTNPGELFF
DNA: TGCAGCGTTGAGGGCAGATCTCTAGCGGGCACCAACCCCGGGGAGCTGTTTTTT

D: -
J: TRBJ2-1
V: TRBV16
size: few
CDR3: CASSLTSTGTHEQFF
DNA: TGTGCCAGCAGCCTTACTAGCACCGGCACCCATGAGCAGTTCTTC

D: -
J: TRBJ2-1
V: TRBV21-1
size: many
CDR3: CASSNPRAGGLNNNEQFF
DNA: TGTGCCAGCAGCAATCCTCGGGCGGGGGGCCTTAACAACAATGAGCAGTTCTTC

D: -
J: TRBJ2-3
V: TRBV24-1
size: many
CDR3: CATSDPRGAGDTQYF
DNA: TGTGCCACCAGTGATCCCCGGGGCGCAGGCGATACGCAGTATTTT

D: -
J: TRBJ1-2
V: TRBV19
size: many
CDR3: CASSISGTPNYGYTF
DNA: TGTGCCAGTAGTATATCAGGGACGCCTAACTATGGCTACACCTTC

D: -
J: TRBJ1-3
V: TRBV9
size: few
CDR3: CASSVEQSGNTIYF
DNA: TGTGCCAGCAGCGTAGAACAATCTGGAAACACCATATATTTT

D: -
J: TRBJ2-3
V: TRBV7-2
size: many
CDR3: CASSFNSADTQYF
DNA: TGTGCCAGCAGCTTTAACAGTGCAGATACGCAGTATTTT

D: -
J: TRBJ2-2
V: TRBV5-1
size: many
CDR3: CASSSYSRTGELFF
DNA: TGCGCCAGCAGCTCGTACTCCCGCACCGGGGAGCTGTTTTTT

D: -
J: TRBJ2-5
V: TRBV6-1
size: many
CDR3: CASSPLETQYF
DNA: TGTGCCAGCAGCCCCCTGGAGACCCAGTACTTC

D: TRBD2
J: TRBJ2-7
V: TRBV5-1
size: many
CDR3: CASSFSSGGFSYEQYF
DNA: TGCGCCAGCAGCTTCTCTAGCGGGGGGTTCTCCTACGAGCAGTACTTC

D: -
J: TRBJ2-5
V: TRBV7-6
size: many
CDR3: CASSDRDSTQYF
DNA: TGTGCCAGCAGCGACAGGGACTCGACCCAGTACTTC

D: -
J: TRBJ2-7
V: TRBV3-1
size: many
CDR3: CASSQARGSYEQYF
DNA: TGTGCCAGCAGCCAAGCGCGCGGGTCCTACGAGCAGTACTTC

D: -
J: TRBJ2-3
V: TRBV7-3
size: -
CDR3: CASSTFSEDTQYF
DNA: TGTGCCAGCAGTACCTTTTCGGAAGATACGCAGTATTTT

D: -
J: TRBJ2-3
V: TRBV18
size: many
CDR3: CASSPDRNSDTQYF
DNA: TGTGCCAGCTCACCGGATAGAAATTCAGATACGCAGTATTTT

D: -
J: TRBJ2-3
V: TRBV7-3
size: many
CDR3: CASRVGAGDTQYF
DNA: TGTGCCAGCAGAGTGGGGGCCGGAGATACGCAGTATTTT

D: -
J: TRBJ2-5
V: TRBV21-1
size: few
CDR3: CASSSGQEETQYF
DNA: TGTGCCAGCAGCTCTGGACAAGAGGAGACCCAGTACTTC

D: TRBD2
J: TRBJ2-4
V: TRBV29-1
size: few
CDR3: CSVALAGAKNIQYF
DNA: TGCAGCGTCGCACTAGCGGGGGCCAAAAACATTCAGTACTTC

D: -
J: TRBJ2-1
V: TRBV6-1
size: -
CDR3: CASSETPPGEQFF
DNA: TGTGCCAGCAGTGAAACCCCCCCGGGGGAGCAGTTCTTC

D: -
J: TRBJ2-5
V: TRBV25-1
size: many
CDR3: CASSPASGGETQYF
DNA: TGTGCCAGCAGCCCAGCCTCCGGCGGGGAGACCCAGTACTTC

D: -
J: TRBJ2-7
V: TRBV7-9
size: few
CDR3: CASSSTWGAYEQYF
DNA: TGTGCCAGCAGCTCCACATGGGGAGCCTACGAGCAGTACTTC

D: TRBD2
J: TRBJ2-1
V: TRBV12-3/TRBV12-4
size: few
CDR3: CASSPSGVVYEQFF
DNA: TGTGCCAGCAGTCCTAGCGGGGTGGTTTATGAGCAGTTCTTC

D: TRBD1
J: TRBJ2-1
V: TRBV29-1
size: few
CDR3: CSVRTGAYNEQFF
DNA: TGCAGCGTCCGGACAGGGGCCTACAATGAGCAGTTCTTC

D: -
J: TRBJ2-2
V: TRBV5-1
size: many
CDR3: CASSPPGGGGFTGELFF
DNA: TGCGCCAGCAGCCCCCCTGGTGGAGGGGGTTTCACCGGGGAGCTGTTTTTT

D: -
J: TRBJ2-2
V: TRBV5-1
size: many
CDR3: CASTSSRGQTGELFF
DNA: TGCGCCAGCACCTCGTCCAGGGGACAAACCGGGGAGCTGTTTTTT

D: -
J: TRBJ2-7
V: TRBV19
size: -
CDR3: CASRKSETSYEQYF
DNA: TGTGCCAGTAGGAAATCGGAGACCTCCTACGAGCAGTACTTC

D: -
J: TRBJ2-7
V: TRBV20-1
size: few
CDR3: CSARDMAGDEQYF
DNA: TGCAGTGCTAGAGATATGGCAGGCGACGAGCAGTACTTC

D: -
J: TRBJ2-1
V: TRBV2
size: many
CDR3: CASSEGQGFYNEQFF
DNA: TGTGCCAGCAGTGAAGGTCAGGGTTTCTACAATGAGCAGTTCTTC

D: -
J: TRBJ1-2
V: TRBV7-2
size: many
CDR3: CASTETELYGYTF
DNA: TGTGCCAGTACGGAAACAGAGTTGTATGGCTACACCTTC

D: TRBD2
J: TRBJ2-3
V: TRBV4-2
size: few
CDR3: CASSERLAEGGGTQYF
DNA: TGTGCCAGCAGCGAACGACTAGCGGAGGGGGGTGGTACGCAGTATTTT

D: -
J: TRBJ1-2
V: TRBV12-3/TRBV12-4
size: many
CDR3: CASSVPNYGYTF
DNA: TGTGCCAGCAGTGTACCAAACTATGGCTACACCTTC

D: -
J: TRBJ2-3
V: TRBV20-1
size: many
CDR3: CSARAGVAGSDTQYF
DNA: TGCAGTGCTAGAGCCGGGGTGGCGGGATCAGATACGCAGTATTTT

D: -
J: TRBJ2-3
V: TRBV20-1
size: -
CDR3: CSARGHEAPDTQYF
DNA: TGCAGTGCTAGAGGTCATGAAGCCCCAGATACGCAGTATTTT

D: -
J: TRBJ2-3
V: TRBV11-3
size: -
CDR3: CASSSDVTDTQYF
DNA: TGTGCCAGCAGCTCAGATGTCACAGATACGCAGTATTTT

D: -
J: TRBJ2-3
V: TRBV7-2
size: few
CDR3: CASGRGTDTQYF
DNA: TGTGCCAGCGGAAGAGGCACAGATACGCAGTATTTT

D: TRBD2
J: TRBJ2-1
V: TRBV4-2
size: -
CDR3: CASSQDRSSGRSVQFF
DNA: TGTGCCAGCAGCCAAGATCGGTCTAGCGGGAGGTCCGTGCAGTTCTTC